This T cell receptor beta chain appears in the sequencing data of a study of T cell repertoires in cytomegalovirus infection. Overall study context: HLA-B-restricted CMV epitopes that are well studied, plus recently identified HLA-C-restricted ones, were used by the study. It was the public TCR beta signatures that indicated both CMV infection and matching HLA type.

Trimming pared 1 base from V and 5 bases from J, leaving 11 bases between. The germline V gene has CDR1 MNHEY and CDR2 SVGEGT. This CDR3 region has 14 residues. Turning to this clonotype: Antigen: not known.

TCRdb processed the reads anew with MiXCR; each CDR3 protein has one entry. The data show some 940,000 distinct CDR3 sequences, under 40% seen once. Study outcomes and limitations: The response measured ex vivo was dominated by TCR beta clonotypes (HLA-C-restricted and CMV-specific).

The TCR originated in a human donor in good health (CMV status not recorded). Some clones in this sample may be carry-over from other donors' samples. The chain carries TRBV6-2 or TRBV6-3 and TRBJ2-5; possibly TRBD2 for D (6 bases). The sequencing here drew on cultured CD8+ T cells from PBMCs, taken from culture after CMV antigen stimulation. CDR3 sequence: CASSYYQGGETQYF. CDR3 in DNA: TGTGCCAGCAGTTACTATCAGGGAGGCGAGACCCAGTACTTC.